Shown below are 6 T cell receptor beta chains from a single sample sequenced in a study of T cells in women clearing cervical HPV infection. Assay: immunoSEQ multiplex PCR; the TCRdb copy retains only in-frame clones and omits some. The sample totals some 40,000 clones; its top ten clones hold 1.2%. Sequences were obtained from blood buffy coat. Every receptor here comes from a woman aged 18-70 years with a cervical HPV16 infection that either progressed to CIN3+ or cleared (not recorded which).

To note about this clone: The read falls 3 residues short of the CDR3 end, and the missing part is taken from the germline J gene. J is TRBJ2-2 and V is TRBV5-1, with D perhaps matching TRBD2 (6 bases). CDR1 and CDR2 (germline): SGHRS, YFSETQ. The CDR3 loop spans 16 amino acids. V gave up 1 base and J gave up 2 bases, with 12 bases separating them. CDR3 bases read: TGCGCCAGCAGCTTGAGGGTAGCGGTAAACACCGGGGAG. Protein product: CASSLRVAVNTGE. The CDR3 as a whole reads CASSLRVAVNTGELFF.

The part of the CDR3 DNA that was read is TGTGCCAGCAGCTTGAGGCAGGGTGGGAACGAC. The encoded protein is CASSLRQGGND. The whole CDR3 region reads CASSLRQGGNDYTF. The gene calls are TRBV7-9 and TRBJ1-2; D possibly corresponds to TRBD1 (5 bases). The read finishes 3 residues shy of the CDR3 end, and the germline J gene is used to complete it. Germline CDR1 is SEHNR and CDR2 is FQNEAQ (reference sequence). The length of the CDR3 is 14 residues.

Remarks on this clone: Coverage ceases 3 residues before the CDR3 finishes, and the germline J gene fills in the end. The rearrangement links TRBV13 to TRBJ2-5, with 7 bases fitting TRBD1. The CDR3 runs to 13 residues. V lost 5 bases, J lost 6 bases, and 6 bases stayed unmatched. Germline V lookup: CDR1 PRHDT, CDR2 FYEKMQ (reference sequence). The CDR3 loop reads CASSPGQKQTQYF. CDR3 DNA (partial): TGTGCCAGCAGCCCGGGACAGAAACAGACC.

About this clone itself: The read finishes 3 residues shy of the CDR3 end, and the germline J gene is used to complete it. The chain has TRBV7-9 and TRBJ2-3, with 15 bases aligning to TRBD2. CDR1 is SEHNR, CDR2 FQNEAQ, per germline (reference sequence). The V and J ends lost 6 bases and 6 bases, in that order; junction bases with no gene match: 4. The CDR3 contains 15 residues. Incomplete CDR3 DNA: TGTGCCAGCAGACTCGGGACTAGCGGGGGGGATACG. This sequence encodes CASRLGTSGGDT. The CDR3 reads in full as CASRLGTSGGDTQYF.

On this clone itself: From the germline J gene comes the end of the CDR3, since the read stops 3 residues before it. The genes are TRBV7-2 and TRBJ2-7; 8 bases line up with TRBD2. The germline V gene encodes CDR1 SGHTA and CDR2 FQGNSA. CDR3 length: 15 amino acids. V trimming: 10 bases; J trimming: 4 bases; junction bases outside the gene matches: 15. CDR3 DNA, as far as it was read: TGTGCCACCGGAAGGGAGAGCGGGAGTCCGTACGAG. Protein: CATGRESGSPYE. The entire CDR3 sequence reads CATGRESGSPYEQYF.

On this clone: The read halts 3 residues ahead of the CDR3 end, with the missing end drawn from the germline J gene. This chain uses TRBV7-2 with TRBJ2-1, with D unclear. Germline lookup yields CDR1 SGHTA and CDR2 FQGNSA. V gave up 5 bases and J gave up 0 bases, with 5 bases separating them. The CDR3 loop spans 13 amino acids. The CDR3 sequence: CASSPSSYNEQFF. Incomplete CDR3 DNA: TGTGCCAGCAGCCCCAGCTCCTACAATGAG.